This T cell receptor beta chain was identified during a study of T cells expressing NK-cell markers. Overall study: Investigators obtained TCR beta repertoires from sorted CD3+CD56+NKG2C+, CD3+CD56+NKG2C- and CD3+CD56-NKG2C+ T cells. Eight donors were sequenced, of whom seven were HCMV-seropositive, while the remaining one was HCMV-seronegative. Whole-study findings and limits: The study did not resolve the HCMV specificity of expanded NKG2C+ T cell clones. The dominant NKG2C+ clonotypes represented about 1.0-7.5% of CD8+ T cells in several donors.

On this clonotype itself: Its target is unknown.

The CDR3 contains 17 residues. Reprocessing the 5' RACE reads, TCRdb reports a single entry for every CDR3 protein and omits DNA. The sample totals about 260,000 distinct CDR3 sequences. This clonotype originated in a woman aged 18 to 75 in good health. This chain uses TRBV23-1 with TRBJ2-5; lacking DNA, the TRBD1 call made by TCRdb goes unchecked. TRBV23-1 is designated an ORF whose function remains uncertain. Sequencing input: blood T cells: a sorted CD56 or NKG2C T cell subset, CD4+ or CD8+ T cells, or bulk PBMC T cells (not recorded which). The CDR3 region is CASSQALPGHAAPLEYF.